A single TCR beta chain is shown here with its context. The antigen remains unidentified. Sequenced by immunoSEQ multiplex PCR; TCRdb stores in-frame clones only, minus some. The table has tens of thousands of clones, 90% to 95% seen once. The data originate from a study of OX40 agonist ivuxolimab in advanced cancers. On the study more broadly: Every 2 weeks, patients got intravenous ivuxolimab at one of six dose levels (0.01-10 mg/kg). Dose-escalation cases comprised hepatocellular carcinoma, melanoma, renal cell or head and neck cancer.

Overall study results and limits: The study found among the lowest clonal expansion in partial responders at 0.1-3.0 mg/kg. Researchers did not determine the expanded peripheral T cells' antigen specificity.

The CDR3 length is 15 residues. Per germline, CDR1 SGHRS and CDR2 YFSETQ. J gave up 3 bases and V 4 bases, and 8 bases lay outside the gene matches. The sequence came from an adult with an advanced solid tumor such as melanoma, head and neck, liver or kidney cancer. This specimen was CD4+ or CD8+ T cells sorted from blood, taken in a trial of the OX40 agonist ivuxolimab. V usage is TRBV5-1 and J usage is TRBJ2-7; TRBD1 aligns across 9 bases. Written as DNA, the CDR3 is TGCGCCAGCAGCCGCCCAGGACAGGGGATCTACGAGCAGTACTTC. It is translated as CASSRPGQGIYEQYF.